The 3 T cell receptor beta chains listed next were all sequenced from one sample in a study of cytomegalovirus exposure and HLA in healthy donors. The PCR had 60 Vbeta and 13 Jbeta primers. Produced via immunoSEQ multiplex PCR; TCRdb's table is partial and in-frame only. This sample's clone table lists approximately 45,000 clones. Sequencing was carried out using PBMCs. These receptors were obtained from a male donor in good health and CMV-seronegative.

CDR3 sequence (DNA): TGTGCCTGGTGGGTTACAGGAGCATATGGCTACACCTTC. It specifies CAWWVTGAYGYTF. The V call is TRBV30, the J call TRBJ1-2, with D possibly being TRBD1 (5 bases). Trimming took off 5 bases at V and 5 bases at J, with 15 bases between the two ends. There are 13 residues in the CDR3. Per germline, CDR1 GTSNPN and CDR2 SVGIG (reference sequence).

The chain combines TRBV5-1 with TRBJ2-1, with unresolved D. Trimming left V 0 bases short and J 0 bases short, with 16 bases between. Germline CDR1 and CDR2: SGHRS and YFSETQ. The CDR3 spans 18 residues. This CDR3 reads CASSLARSISSSYNEQFF. CDR3 bases: TGCGCCAGCAGCTTGGCCCGGAGCATATCGAGCTCCTACAATGAGCAGTTCTTC. The full variable domain, its missing parts supplied by reference TRBV5-1 and TRBJ2-1, is KAGVTQTPRYLIKTRGQQVTLSCSPISGHRSVSWYQQTPGQGLQFLFEYFSETQRNKGNFPGRFSGRQFSNSRSEMNVSTLELGDSALYLCASSLARSISSSYNEQFFGPGTRLTVL.

CDR3 region: CTSSLGRVRYF. DNA for the CDR3: TGCACCAGCAGCCTCGGGCGGGTACGGTACTTC. The chain joins TRBV1 to TRBJ2-4; the table assigns TRBD2, which was not confirmed against the DNA. TRBV1 is described as a pseudogene. This CDR3 is built from 11 residues.